This T cell receptor beta chain was found in a study of blood T cell repertoires in COVID-19. The overall study: Sites across the United States, Italy and Spain contributed samples from acute and convalescent COVID-19. Nucleic acid was either cDNA or gDNA, and it came from T cells, B-cell-depleted T cells, or PBMCs.

How the authors handled the data: Amplifying reference gene primers gave estimates of nucleated cell counts. Method: immunoSEQ multiplex PCR; TCRdb's copy keeps in-frame clones and lacks some. V and J calls and clone size are as listed in that table; D and trimming were resolved from the DNA. The sample includes just over 75,000 clones, around 88% of them seen just once. This clone was detected once. V was clipped by 4 bases and J by 6 bases, with 16 bases between them. CDR3 length equals 14 residues. CDR1 and CDR2 from the germline V gene are SGDLS and YYNGEE. The rearrangement uses TRBV9 and TRBJ1-2, with unresolved D. Sequencing was carried out using peripheral blood. This receptor was obtained from a woman at least 80 years old with active or convalescent COVID-19. The CDR3 region has the DNA TGTGCCAGCAGCAACGCCGGGGTTTCGGATGGCTACACCTTC. This encodes CASSNAGVSDGYTF.